This T cell receptor beta chain emerged from a study of blood T cell repertoires in COVID-19. Clones were sequenced by immunoSEQ multiplex PCR, and TCRdb holds only the in-frame ones, with some missing. The table includes a few hundred thousand clones, roughly 87% detected once. There are 13 residues in the CDR3. Losses at the gene ends were 7 bases for V and 7 bases for J; bases not matched to a gene: 6. The chain recombines TRBV12-3 or TRBV12-4 with TRBJ1-2, with 10 bases aligning to TRBD1. Sequencing was carried out using PBMCs or T cells enriched from blood (not recorded which). This TCR was recovered from a woman in her 30s who had recovered from COVID-19. CDR3 amino acids: CASILGDRGGYTF. Written as DNA, the CDR3 is TGTGCCAGCATCCTCGGGGACAGGGGTGGCTACACCTTC.